The 17 T cell receptor beta chains below all came from one sample that was sequenced in a study of shared clonotypes between healthy human individuals. This table comes from immunoSEQ multiplex PCR, and its TCRdb copy is limited to in-frame clones, with some not included. Among some 1,100,000 clones listed, about 84% were seen once. The sample consisted of memory CD4+ T cells from PBMCs. Subset described: CD45RA-negative fraction. The receptors come from a man aged 18 to 35 in good health. Some clones in this sample may be carry-over from other donors' samples.

About this clone: Additional DNA sequences in this sample encode the identical CDR3. The rearrangement joins TRBV5-1 to TRBJ2-7, with D perhaps TRBD1 or TRBD2 (5 bases each). V lost 2 bases and J lost 4, with 13 bases in between. Germline V gene sequence: CDR1 SGHRS, CDR2 YFSETQ. The CDR3 loop spans 14 amino acids. This CDR3 reads CASSFSGTSYEQYF. For the CDR3, the DNA is TGCGCCAGCAGCTTTTCCGGGACGAGTTACGAGCAGTACTTC.

The J gene is TRBJ1-1, the V gene TRBV4-3, with D hard to call. Trimming took 0 bases from V and 11 from J, leaving 16 bases between them. CDR3 length: 14 amino acids. Germline CDR1 is LGHNA and CDR2 is YSLEER. The chain's CDR3 is CASSQDRSFPVAFF. CDR3 bases: TGCGCCAGCAGCCAAGACCGAAGCTTCCCGGTGGCTTTCTTT.

The chain uses TRBV30 and TRBJ1-2, with D tentatively TRBD1 (6 bases). This CDR3 has 14 residues. In germline, CDR1 is GTSNPN, CDR2 SVGIG (reference sequence). V was pared by 2 bases and J by 0 bases, with 10 bases between. CDR3 in amino acids: CAWSRDTANYGYTF. CDR3 DNA sequence: TGTGCCTGGAGTAGGGACACCGCTAACTATGGCTACACCTTC. Complete variable domain (other parts from reference TRBV30 and TRBJ1-2): SQTIHQWPATLVQPVGSPLSLECTVEGTSNPNLYWYRQAAGRGLQLLFYSVGIGQISSEVPQNLSASRPQDRQFILSSKKLLLSDSGFYLCAWSRDTANYGYTFGSGTRLTVV.

The chain combines TRBV4-2 with TRBJ2-5; possible D gene TRBD2, 7 bases. The CDR3 runs 16 residues. Germline V gene data show CDR1 as LGHNA and CDR2 as YNFKEQ. V was shortened by 0 bases and J by 5 bases, with 16 bases between the two germline ends. CDR3 sequence reads: CASSQDWEGGRETQYF. CDR3 in DNA: TGTGCCAGCAGCCAAGACTGGGAGGGGGGCAGGGAGACCCAGTACTTC.

The CDR3 DNA is TGCGCCAGCAATTTCGGCGGCGACTATGGCTACACCTTC. Residues: CASNFGGDYGYTF. The rearrangement joins TRBV5-1 to TRBJ1-2; D gene ambiguous. Germline V gives CDR1 SGHRS, CDR2 YFSETQ. This CDR3 is 13 amino acids long. V was cut by 6 bases and J by 3 bases, with 12 bases left in between. The full variable domain, with the rest looked up from reference TRBV5-1 and TRBJ1-2, is KAGVTQTPRYLIKTRGQQVTLSCSPISGHRSVSWYQQTPGQGLQFLFEYFSETQRNKGNFPGRFSGRQFSNSRSEMNVSTLELGDSALYLCASNFGGDYGYTFGSGTRLTVV.

The CDR3 loop reads CASSRGTSYFTDTQYF. For the CDR3, the DNA is TGCGCCAGCAGCCGGGGGACTTCTTACTTCACAGATACGCAGTATTTT. The chain has TRBV5-1 and TRBJ2-3; D perhaps matches TRBD2 (6 bases). The CDR3 loop spans 16 amino acids. Per the germline V gene, CDR1 is SGHRS and CDR2 is YFSETQ. V shed 4 bases and J shed 2 bases, with 17 bases lying between them. Combining the CDR3 with reference TRBV5-1 and TRBJ2-3 gives the whole variable domain KAGVTQTPRYLIKTRGQQVTLSCSPISGHRSVSWYQQTPGQGLQFLFEYFSETQRNKGNFPGRFSGRQFSNSRSEMNVSTLELGDSALYLCASSRGTSYFTDTQYFGPGTRLTVL.

This clone has just one count. V is TRBV15 and J is TRBJ2-7; D is perhaps TRBD1 (5 bases). The V and J ends lost 0 bases and 7 bases respectively, with 7 bases between them. Germline-derived CDR1 and CDR2 are LNHNV and YYDKDF (reference sequence). CDR3 length: 12 amino acids. CDR3 in DNA: TGTGCCACCAGCAGAGATAGGGGAGAGCAGTACTTC. Its protein product is CATSRDRGEQYF.

This clone appeared a single time. The chain is built from TRBV28 and TRBJ1-1; D possibly corresponds to TRBD1 (5 bases). In germline, CDR1 is MDHEN, CDR2 SYDVKM. This CDR3 comprises 13 residues. V was clipped by 7 bases and J by 10 bases, with 19 bases between them. The CDR3 DNA sequence: TGTGCCAGCATCCGAGGGGTAGGCCGGGGAGCTTTCTTT. It translates to CASIRGVGRGAFF.

The chain combines TRBV11-3 with TRBJ2-2; D is possibly TRBD1 or TRBD2 (5 bases each). V lost 1 base and J 1 base, leaving 13 bases between the germline ends. In germline, CDR1 is SGHNT, CDR2 YENEEA. This CDR3 is built from 17 residues. The CDR3 is CASSLVVWGRNTGELFF. The CDR3 nucleotides read TGTGCCAGCAGCTTAGTCGTCTGGGGACGGAACACCGGGGAGCTGTTTTTT.

This chain connects TRBV9 to TRBJ2-1, with 7 bases matching TRBD1. The CDR3 is 14 residues long. Germline-derived CDR1 and CDR2 are SGDLS and YYNGEE. With 3 bases clipped from V and 5 bases from J, the junction kept 5 bases outside the gene matches. CDR3 in DNA: TGTGCCAGCAGCGCCACGGGACAGAACAATGAGCAGTTCTTC. Translation: CASSATGQNNEQFF.

V usage is TRBV7-8 and J usage is TRBJ1-2, with D perhaps TRBD1 (5 bases). Between the trimmed V and J ends, which lost 1 base and 8 bases, there was a span of 23 bases. The CDR3 sequence is 17 residues long. Germline values: CDR1 SGHVS, CDR2 FQNEAQ. CDR3 DNA sequence: TGTGCCAGCAGCTTAGTCGATGTCTTCCGGGACTATGGGGGCTACACCTTC. As protein: CASSLVDVFRDYGGYTF.

The chain has TRBV20-1 and TRBJ2-5, with TRBD1 matching 8 bases. CDR3 length: 11 residues. From germline, CDR1 is DFQATT and CDR2 SNEGSKA (reference sequence). Trimming at V came to 6 bases and at J to 7 bases, leaving 4 bases not matched to a gene. The CDR3, as DNA: TGCAGTGCCAGGACAGGGCGGACCCAGTACTTC. This encodes CSARTGRTQYF.

The sample holds many counts of this clone. The chain is built from TRBV28 and TRBJ2-7; tentative D call: TRBD2 (6 bases). Germline-derived CDR1 and CDR2 are MDHEN and SYDVKM. The CDR3 runs to 16 residues. V was clipped by 3 bases and J by 3 bases, with 18 bases between them. For the CDR3, the DNA is TGTGCCAGCAGTTTTCTCCTAGCGACACTCAGCTACGAGCAGTACTTC. Its protein is CASSFLLATLSYEQYF.

The chain uses TRBV6-1 and TRBJ2-1, with TRBD1 matching 9 bases. CDR1 and CDR2 from the germline V gene are MNHNS and SASEGT. V dropped 9 bases and J dropped 1; count of bases not matched to a gene: 4. The CDR3 is made up of 14 amino acids. The CDR3 loop is CASKQGASYNEQFF. CDR3 nucleotide sequence: TGTGCCAGTAAACAGGGGGCATCCTACAATGAGCAGTTCTTC.

This sequence joins TRBV29-1 and TRBJ2-7; 10 nucleotides line up with TRBD2. V lost 5 bases to trimming and J lost 6 bases; unmatched junction nucleotides: 16. The CDR3 is 16 residues long. Germline CDR1 and CDR2: SQVTM and ANQGSEA. The CDR3 coding sequence is TGCAGCGTTAAGCGGGAGGGCCTTTTAACTTTCTCCGAGCAGTACTTC. This sequence encodes CSVKREGLLTFSEQYF.

V is TRBV15 and J is TRBJ1-5; D unresolved. The CDR3 has 17 residues. V lost 0 bases to trimming and J lost 4 bases, with 16 bases between them. The germline V gene has CDR1 LNHNV and CDR2 YYDKDF (reference sequence). CDR3 sequence reads: CATSRDPGYTRNQPQHF. The CDR3 DNA reads as TGTGCCACCAGCAGAGATCCCGGGTACACTAGGAATCAGCCCCAGCATTTT.

This clone was seen more than once but under ten times. Other DNA sequences in the same sample also yield this CDR3. The J gene is TRBJ1-2, the V gene TRBV28; no reliable D call. Trimming removed 3 bases from V and 5 bases from J, with 7 bases in between. Per germline, CDR1 MDHEN and CDR2 SYDVKM. The CDR3 loop spans 12 amino acids. As DNA, the CDR3 is TGTGCCAGCAGTTTGAACAGATATGGCTACACCTTC. Translated: CASSLNRYGYTF.